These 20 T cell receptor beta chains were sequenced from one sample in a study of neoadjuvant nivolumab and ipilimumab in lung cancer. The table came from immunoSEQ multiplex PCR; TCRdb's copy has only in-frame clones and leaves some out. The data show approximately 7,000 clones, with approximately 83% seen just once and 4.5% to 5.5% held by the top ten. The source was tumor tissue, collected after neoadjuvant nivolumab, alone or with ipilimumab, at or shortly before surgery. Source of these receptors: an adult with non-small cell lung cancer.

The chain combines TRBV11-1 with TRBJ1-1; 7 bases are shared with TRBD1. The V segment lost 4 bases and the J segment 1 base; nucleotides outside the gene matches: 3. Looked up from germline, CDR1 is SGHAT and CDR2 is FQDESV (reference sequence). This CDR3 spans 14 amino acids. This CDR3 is CASSSDRTNTEAFF. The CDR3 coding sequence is TGTGCCAGCAGCTCGGACAGGACGAACACTGAAGCTTTCTTT.

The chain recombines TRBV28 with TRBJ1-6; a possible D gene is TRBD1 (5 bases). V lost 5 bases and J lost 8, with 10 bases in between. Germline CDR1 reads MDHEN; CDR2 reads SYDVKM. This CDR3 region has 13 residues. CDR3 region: CASSRQRDSPLHF. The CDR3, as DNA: TGTGCCAGCAGTAGACAGAGAGATTCACCCCTCCACTTT. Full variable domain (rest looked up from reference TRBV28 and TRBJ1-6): DVKVTQSSRYLVKRTGEKVFLECVQDMDHENMFWYRQDPGLGLRLIYFSYDVKMKEKGDIPEGYSVSREKKERFSLILESASTNQTSMYLCASSRQRDSPLHFGNGTRLTVT.

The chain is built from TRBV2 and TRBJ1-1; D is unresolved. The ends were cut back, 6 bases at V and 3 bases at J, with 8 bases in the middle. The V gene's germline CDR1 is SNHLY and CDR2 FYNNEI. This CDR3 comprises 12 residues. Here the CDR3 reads CASSVQHTEAFF. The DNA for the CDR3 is TGTGCCAGCAGCGTACAGCACACTGAAGCTTTCTTT.

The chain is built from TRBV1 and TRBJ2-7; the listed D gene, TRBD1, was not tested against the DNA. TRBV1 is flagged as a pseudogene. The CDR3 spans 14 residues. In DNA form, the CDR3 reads TGCACCAGCAGCCATCCCACAGGTTCCTACGAGCAGTACTTC. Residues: CTSSHPTGSYEQYF.

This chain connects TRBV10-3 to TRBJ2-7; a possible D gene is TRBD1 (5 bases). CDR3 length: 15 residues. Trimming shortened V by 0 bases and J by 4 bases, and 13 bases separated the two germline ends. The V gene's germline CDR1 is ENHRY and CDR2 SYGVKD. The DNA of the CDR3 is TGTGCCATCAGTGAGTCTCAGGGCCCCGGGTACGAGCAGTACTTC. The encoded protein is CAISESQGPGYEQYF.

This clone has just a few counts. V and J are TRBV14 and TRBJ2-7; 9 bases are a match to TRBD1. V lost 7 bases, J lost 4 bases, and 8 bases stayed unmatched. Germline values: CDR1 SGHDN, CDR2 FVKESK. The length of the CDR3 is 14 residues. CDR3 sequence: CASTSGTGIYEQYF. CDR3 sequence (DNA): TGTGCCAGCACTTCCGGGACAGGGATTTACGAGCAGTACTTC.

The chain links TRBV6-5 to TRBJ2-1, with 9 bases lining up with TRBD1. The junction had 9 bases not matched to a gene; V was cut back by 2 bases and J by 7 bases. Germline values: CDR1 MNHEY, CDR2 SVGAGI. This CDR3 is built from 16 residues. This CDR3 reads CASSYIGAGTGNEQFF. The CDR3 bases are TGTGCCAGCAGTTACATAGGTGCTGGGACAGGGAATGAGCAGTTCTTC.

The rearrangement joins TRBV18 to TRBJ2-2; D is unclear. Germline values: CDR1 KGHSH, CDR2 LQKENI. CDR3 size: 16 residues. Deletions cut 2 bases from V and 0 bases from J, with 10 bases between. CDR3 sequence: CASSPRQAANTGELFF. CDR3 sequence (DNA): TGTGCCAGCTCACCAAGGCAGGCTGCGAACACCGGGGAGCTGTTTTTT.

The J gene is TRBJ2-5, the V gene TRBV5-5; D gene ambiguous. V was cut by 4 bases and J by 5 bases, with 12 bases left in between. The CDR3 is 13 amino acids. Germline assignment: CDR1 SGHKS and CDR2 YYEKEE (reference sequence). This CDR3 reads CASSLPFSETQYF. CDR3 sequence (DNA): TGTGCCAGCAGCCTCCCATTTTCCGAGACCCAGTACTTC.

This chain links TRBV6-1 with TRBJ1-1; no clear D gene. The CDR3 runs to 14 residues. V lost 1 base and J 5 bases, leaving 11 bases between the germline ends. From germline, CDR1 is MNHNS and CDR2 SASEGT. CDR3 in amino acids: CASSEVGAGTEAFF. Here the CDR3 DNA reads TGTGCCAGCAGTGAAGTCGGCGCGGGGACTGAAGCTTTCTTT.

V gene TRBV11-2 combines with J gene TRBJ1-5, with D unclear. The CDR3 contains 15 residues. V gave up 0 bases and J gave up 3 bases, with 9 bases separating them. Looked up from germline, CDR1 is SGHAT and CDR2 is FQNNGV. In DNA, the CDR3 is TGTGCCAGCAGCTTAGATGGGCAGTACAATCAGCCCCAGCATTTT. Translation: CASSLDGQYNQPQHF.

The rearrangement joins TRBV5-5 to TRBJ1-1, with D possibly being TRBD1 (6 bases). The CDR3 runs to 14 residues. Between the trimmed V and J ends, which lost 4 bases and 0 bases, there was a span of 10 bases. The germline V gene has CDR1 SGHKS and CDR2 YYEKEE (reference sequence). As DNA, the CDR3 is TGTGCCAGCAGCATCGGGACACTGAACACTGAAGCTTTCTTT. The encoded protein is CASSIGTLNTEAFF.

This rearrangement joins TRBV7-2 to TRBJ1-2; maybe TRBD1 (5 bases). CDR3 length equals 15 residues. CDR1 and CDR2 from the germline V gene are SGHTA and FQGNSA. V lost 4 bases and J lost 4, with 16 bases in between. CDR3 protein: CASSSTGAGFYGYTF. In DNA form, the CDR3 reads TGTGCCAGCAGCTCCACCGGGGCAGGGTTCTATGGCTACACCTTC.

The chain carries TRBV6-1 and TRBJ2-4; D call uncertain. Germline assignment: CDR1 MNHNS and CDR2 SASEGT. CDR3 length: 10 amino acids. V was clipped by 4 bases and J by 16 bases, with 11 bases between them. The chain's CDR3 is CASSGVRRYF. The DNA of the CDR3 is TGTGCCAGCAGTGGGGTTAGGCGATACTTC.

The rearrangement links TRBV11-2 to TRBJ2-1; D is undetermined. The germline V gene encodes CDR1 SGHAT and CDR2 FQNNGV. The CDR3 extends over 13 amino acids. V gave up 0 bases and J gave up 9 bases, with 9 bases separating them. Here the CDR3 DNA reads TGTGCCAGCAGCTTAGATCTTAGTGGTGAGCAGTTCTTC. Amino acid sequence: CASSLDLSGEQFF.

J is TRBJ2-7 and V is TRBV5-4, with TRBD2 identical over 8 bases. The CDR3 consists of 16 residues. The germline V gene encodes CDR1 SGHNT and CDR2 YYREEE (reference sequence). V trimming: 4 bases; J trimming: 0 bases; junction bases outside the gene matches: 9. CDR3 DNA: TGTGCCAGCAGCCTGGGGTATAGCGGGACCTCCTACGAGCAGTACTTC. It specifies CASSLGYSGTSYEQYF.

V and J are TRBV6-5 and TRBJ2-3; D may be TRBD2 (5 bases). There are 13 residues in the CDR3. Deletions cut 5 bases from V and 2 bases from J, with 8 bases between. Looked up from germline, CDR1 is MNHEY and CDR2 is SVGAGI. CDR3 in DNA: TGTGCCAGCAGTGAGGGCTCCACAGATACGCAGTATTTT. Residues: CASSEGSTDTQYF.

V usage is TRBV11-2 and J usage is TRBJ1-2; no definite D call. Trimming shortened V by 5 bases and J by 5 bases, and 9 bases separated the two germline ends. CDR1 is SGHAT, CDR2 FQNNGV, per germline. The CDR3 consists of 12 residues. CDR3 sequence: CASSADGYGYTF. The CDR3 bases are TGTGCCAGCAGCGCCGATGGGTATGGCTACACCTTC.

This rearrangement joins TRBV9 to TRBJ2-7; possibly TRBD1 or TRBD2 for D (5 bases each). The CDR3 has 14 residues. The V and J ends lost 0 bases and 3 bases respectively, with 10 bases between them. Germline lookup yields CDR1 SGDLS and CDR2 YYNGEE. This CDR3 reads CASSVVPGGYEQYF. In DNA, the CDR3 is TGTGCCAGCAGCGTAGTGCCTGGGGGCTACGAGCAGTACTTC.

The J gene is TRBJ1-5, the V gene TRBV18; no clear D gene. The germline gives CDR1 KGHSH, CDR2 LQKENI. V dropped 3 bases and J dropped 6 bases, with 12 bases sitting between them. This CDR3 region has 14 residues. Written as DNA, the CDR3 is TGTGCCAGCTCACCCTTGATAGGGAGTCAGCCCCAGCATTTT. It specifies CASSPLIGSQPQHF. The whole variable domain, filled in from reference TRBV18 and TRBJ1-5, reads NAGVMQNPRHLVRRRGQEARLRCSPMKGHSHVYWYRQLPEEGLKFMVYLQKENIIDESGMPKERFSAEFPKEGPSILRIQQVVRGDSAAYFCASSPLIGSQPQHFGDGTRLSIL.